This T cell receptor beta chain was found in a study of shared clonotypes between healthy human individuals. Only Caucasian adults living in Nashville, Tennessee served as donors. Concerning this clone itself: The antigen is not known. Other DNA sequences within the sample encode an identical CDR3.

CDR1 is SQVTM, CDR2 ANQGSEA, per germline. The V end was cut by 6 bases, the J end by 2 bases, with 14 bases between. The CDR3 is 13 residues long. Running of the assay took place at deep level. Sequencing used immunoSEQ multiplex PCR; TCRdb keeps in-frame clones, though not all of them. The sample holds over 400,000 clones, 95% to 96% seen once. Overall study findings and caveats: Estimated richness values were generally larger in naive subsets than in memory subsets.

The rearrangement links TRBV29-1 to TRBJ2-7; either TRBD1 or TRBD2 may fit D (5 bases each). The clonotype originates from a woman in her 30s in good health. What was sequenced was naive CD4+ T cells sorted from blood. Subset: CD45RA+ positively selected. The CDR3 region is CSVSRGEPYEQYF. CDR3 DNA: TGCAGCGTCTCGAGGGGAGAGCCCTACGAGCAGTACTTC.